The 30 T cell receptor beta chains in this list originate from one sample, sequenced in a study of blood T cell repertoires in COVID-19. The table came from immunoSEQ multiplex PCR; TCRdb's copy has only in-frame clones and leaves some out. Among approximately 230,000 clones, roughly 88% were seen once, and the ten largest hold approximately 2.2%. Sequenced: peripheral blood. These receptors all come from a woman aged 40-49 years who had recovered from COVID-19.

This chain uses TRBV2 with TRBJ1-2, with D maybe TRBD1 (6 bases). Germline CDR1 and CDR2: SNHLY and FYNNEI. Trimming cost V 6 bases and J 4 bases, with 12 bases left between them. The CDR3 has 13 residues. Written as DNA, the CDR3 is TGTGCCAGCAGCGGAGACAGGCCCTATGGCTACACCTTC. Its protein is CASSGDRPYGYTF.

V gene TRBV11-3 combines with J gene TRBJ2-7; 7 bases line up with TRBD2. The CDR3 has 17 amino acids. The junction had 13 bases not matched to a gene; V was cut back by 1 base and J by 4 bases. The germline gives CDR1 SGHNT, CDR2 YENEEA. CDR3 protein: CASSLGLREYGNYEQYF. The CDR3 DNA is TGTGCCAGCAGCTTAGGGTTGCGGGAGTACGGAAATTACGAGCAGTACTTC.

The chain employs TRBV4-3 and TRBJ1-3; possibly TRBD1 for D (5 bases). Germline V lookup: CDR1 LGHNA, CDR2 YSLEER. V was shortened by 1 base and J by 0 bases, with 10 bases between the two germline ends. This CDR3 spans 16 amino acids. The CDR3 spells CASSQVTGHSGNTIYF. The CDR3 DNA sequence: TGCGCCAGCAGCCAAGTAACAGGACACTCTGGAAACACCATATATTTT.

J is TRBJ2-7 and V is TRBV25-1; 7 bases are a match to TRBD1. Germline V gives CDR1 MGHDK, CDR2 SYGVNS. The CDR3 is made up of 13 amino acids. V dropped 6 bases and J dropped 1; count of bases not matched to a gene: 3. Here the CDR3 DNA reads TGTGCCAGCAGACAACAGGGGTCCTACGAGCAGTACTTC. It specifies CASRQQGSYEQYF.

This clone showed up just a few times. V is TRBV18 and J is TRBJ1-1, with D unresolved. The germline V gene has CDR1 KGHSH and CDR2 LQKENI. The CDR3 runs to 14 residues. The ends were cut back, 3 bases at V and 1 base at J, with 9 bases in the middle. In DNA form, the CDR3 reads TGTGCCAGCTCACCCATACAGACGAACACTGAAGCTTTCTTT. The encoded protein is CASSPIQTNTEAFF.

V usage is TRBV5-1 and J usage is TRBJ2-7; 7 nucleotides match TRBD2. Trimming took 6 bases from V and 6 from J; bases not matched to a gene: 9. The germline gives CDR1 SGHRS, CDR2 YFSETQ. The CDR3 totals 13 residues. The CDR3 DNA reads as TGCGCCAGCAAGGAGCCGGGGGGAGGCGAGCAGTACTTC. As protein: CASKEPGGGEQYF.

The CDR3 loop is CASSLVLSPVSTDTQYF. The CDR3 DNA reads as TGCGCCAGCAGCTTGGTTTTAAGTCCGGTCTCGACAGATACGCAGTATTTT. V is TRBV5-1 and J is TRBJ2-3, with D hard to call. The CDR3 loop spans 17 amino acids. V lost 0 bases and J 3 bases, leaving 17 bases between the germline ends. CDR1 and CDR2 (germline): SGHRS, YFSETQ.

This chain uses TRBV6-6 with TRBJ2-7; TRBD2 matches at 8 bases. This CDR3 contains 16 residues. Germline V gives CDR1 MNHNY, CDR2 SVGAGI (reference sequence). With V trimmed by 6 bases and J by 6 bases, 16 bases remained unmatched. The CDR3 here is CASRRAAGAPQGEQYF. The DNA of the CDR3 is TGTGCCAGCAGAAGGGCAGCGGGAGCACCCCAGGGCGAGCAGTACTTC.

This chain joins TRBV6-5 and TRBJ1-2; the D is unclear. Germline V lookup: CDR1 MNHEY, CDR2 SVGAGI. This CDR3 spans 13 amino acids. Trimming pared 6 bases from V and 8 bases from J, leaving 16 bases between. The CDR3 DNA sequence: TGTGCCAGCAGCCCAAGCGATCGACCGGGCTACACCTTC. Translating gives CASSPSDRPGYTF.

J is TRBJ1-2 and V is TRBV7-2; possibly TRBD1 for D (6 bases). V lost 0 bases and J lost 3, with 8 bases in between. The CDR3 is 14 amino acids. CDR1 and CDR2 from the germline V gene are SGHTA and FQGNSA. The CDR3 DNA reads TGTGCCAGCAGCTTAGCACAGGGTGACTATGGCTACACCTTC. Its translation: CASSLAQGDYGYTF.

The chain is built from TRBV2 and TRBJ1-2; D unresolved. V lost 5 bases and J lost 4, with 14 bases in between. Germline CDR1 is SNHLY and CDR2 is FYNNEI. This CDR3 comprises 14 residues. CDR3 in amino acids: CASSRQVASYGYTF. DNA of the CDR3: TGTGCCAGCAGTCGGCAGGTCGCAAGCTATGGCTACACCTTC.

In regard to this clone: The junction departs from germline at one end; a sequencing error may be responsible. The chain is built from TRBV7-2 and TRBJ1-2, with D perhaps matching TRBD1 (6 bases). The CDR3 consists of 15 residues. Germline-derived CDR1 and CDR2 are SGHTA and FQGNSA. Written as DNA, the CDR3 is TGTGCCAGCAGCGTAGCCGGGGGGCGAGACTATGGCTACACCTTC. Its protein product is CASSVAGGRDYGYTF.

The chain links TRBV7-9 to TRBJ2-2; possible D gene TRBD1, 6 bases. Trimming took off 7 bases at V and 6 bases at J, with 21 bases between the two ends. This CDR3 has 16 amino acids. Per the germline V gene, CDR1 is SEHNR and CDR2 is FQNEAQ (reference sequence). The CDR3 is CASTSATGALAGELFF. The CDR3 DNA is TGTGCCAGCACCTCTGCGACAGGAGCATTGGCCGGGGAGCTGTTTTTT.

The J gene is TRBJ1-2, the V gene TRBV27, with D unresolved. V was cut by 6 bases and J by 2 bases, with 19 bases left in between. CDR1 MNHEY and CDR2 SMNVEV come from the germline V gene (reference sequence). CDR3 length: 16 amino acids. The CDR3, as DNA: TGTGCCAGCAGCCGCGGATTGGCATATTTCAACTATGGCTACACCTTC. Its translation: CASSRGLAYFNYGYTF.

The gene calls are TRBV6-2 or TRBV6-3 and TRBJ1-5, with 7 bases identical to TRBD1. In germline, CDR1 is MNHEY, CDR2 SVGEGT. CDR3 length: 14 amino acids. Losses at the gene ends were 6 bases for V and 1 base for J; bases not matched to a gene: 3. The CDR3 region has the DNA TGTGCCAGCAGCGAGACAGGGAGCAATCAGCCCCAGCATTTT. Translated, it gives CASSETGSNQPQHF.

The chain carries TRBV5-5 and TRBJ1-5; D may be TRBD1 (6 bases). Trimming removed 2 bases at V and 9 bases at J, with 18 bases between. CDR1 is SGHKS and CDR2 is YYEKEE in the germline V gene (reference sequence). This CDR3 region has 15 residues. The CDR3 sequence: CASSFGGQGNSPQHF. The DNA for the CDR3 is TGTGCCAGCAGCTTTGGTGGTCAGGGGAATTCGCCCCAGCATTTT.

A single count supports this clone. The chain links TRBV2 to TRBJ1-4, with D perhaps matching TRBD1 (6 bases). Looked up from germline, CDR1 is SNHLY and CDR2 is FYNNEI. CDR3 length equals 15 residues. Between the trimmed V and J ends, which lost 2 bases and 3 bases, there was a span of 10 bases. DNA of the CDR3: TGTGCCAGCAGTGAACAGGGGAAAGCTAATGAAAAACTGTTTTTT. This sequence encodes CASSEQGKANEKLFF.

V usage is TRBV21-1 and J usage is TRBJ2-4; the listed D gene, TRBD2, was not tested against the DNA. TRBV21-1 is a pseudogene locus. The CDR3 has 17 amino acids. Here the CDR3 DNA reads TGTGCCAGCAGCAAAAGTCTAGCGGGGGTAGCCAAAAACATTCAGTACTTC. It specifies CASSKSLAGVAKNIQYF.

This rearrangement joins TRBV2 to TRBJ2-7; TRBD1 might be the D (6 bases). Germline V lookup: CDR1 SNHLY, CDR2 FYNNEI. With 7 bases removed from V and 6 bases from J, the gap between germline ends came to 13 bases. This CDR3 region has 12 residues. CDR3 amino acids: CASTDGQTEQYF. In DNA form, the CDR3 reads TGTGCCAGCACTGACGGACAGACCGAGCAGTACTTC.

The rearrangement uses TRBV5-1 and TRBJ2-6, with 7 bases that match TRBD1. The J segment lost 0 bases and the V segment lost 0 bases, leaving 6 bases of the junction unmatched. Germline CDR1 SGHRS, CDR2 YFSETQ. The CDR3 is 18 residues long. The CDR3 is CASSLAGGISSGANVLTF. DNA of the CDR3: TGCGCCAGCAGCTTGGCAGGGGGTATCAGCTCTGGGGCCAACGTCCTGACTTTC.

The chain combines TRBV21-1 with TRBJ2-7; TRBD2 is the table's D call and was not checked against the DNA. TRBV21-1 is noted as a pseudogene. The CDR3 is 14 residues long. The CDR3: CASSLRAPDYEQYF. As DNA, the CDR3 is TGTGCCAGCAGCCTCCGAGCACCCGACTACGAGCAGTACTTC.

The J gene is TRBJ1-3, the V gene TRBV28; the match to TRBD1 covers 7 bases. Trimming at V came to 11 bases and at J to 4 bases, leaving 11 bases not matched to a gene. This CDR3 spans 14 amino acids. Looked up from germline, CDR1 is MDHEN and CDR2 is SYDVKM. Here the CDR3 reads CAAGKGGLGNTIYF. The CDR3 DNA reads as TGTGCCGCCGGGAAAGGGGGCTTGGGAAACACCATATATTTT.

The DNA of the CDR3 is TGCAGCGTTCGGAGCGGGGTAAACAATGAGCAGTTCTTC. Residues: CSVRSGVNNEQFF. The gene calls are TRBV29-1 and TRBJ2-1; 7 bases match TRBD2. This CDR3 contains 13 residues. Trimming took 5 bases from V and 5 from J; bases not matched to a gene: 6. Germline V gene lookup returns CDR1 SQVTM and CDR2 ANQGSEA.

This chain's CDR3 is CASSLALGGSGNTIYF. For the CDR3, the DNA is TGTGCCAGCAGTTTAGCCCTCGGGGGCTCTGGAAACACCATATATTTT. J is TRBJ1-3 and V is TRBV28; TRBD1 is a possible D gene (5 bases). V lost 2 bases and J lost 0, with 11 bases in between. The CDR3 loop spans 16 amino acids. CDR1 and CDR2 (germline): MDHEN, SYDVKM.

This clone was counted ten times or more. The CDR3, as DNA: TGTGCCAGCAGCTTGGCCGGGGGGGACACCTATAATTCACCCCTCCACTTT. Encoded protein: CASSLAGGDTYNSPLHF. The V gene is TRBV5-4, the J gene TRBJ1-6, with TRBD1 as a possible D gene (6 bases). Trimming took off 0 bases at V and 2 bases at J, with 12 bases between the two ends. CDR3 length equals 17 residues. Germline V gives CDR1 SGHNT, CDR2 YYREEE (reference sequence).

This chain connects TRBV18 to TRBJ2-5; weak D call: TRBD1 (5 bases). V was shortened by 2 bases and J by 0 bases, with 10 bases between the two germline ends. Germline V lookup: CDR1 KGHSH, CDR2 LQKENI. The CDR3 is 15 amino acids. The CDR3 sequence is CASSPRWTNQETQYF. The CDR3 DNA reads TGTGCCAGCTCACCAAGGTGGACAAACCAAGAGACCCAGTACTTC.

This chain connects TRBV19 to TRBJ2-4; tentatively, D is TRBD2 (5 bases). CDR3 length: 15 residues. Trimming took off 3 bases at V and 1 base at J, with 10 bases between the two ends. Germline-derived CDR1 and CDR2 are LNHDA and SQIVND (reference sequence). The CDR3 region is CASSIDWTAKNIQYF. Written as DNA, the CDR3 is TGTGCCAGTAGTATCGATTGGACTGCCAAAAACATTCAGTACTTC.

The rearrangement links TRBV10-1 to TRBJ2-7; D may be TRBD1 (6 bases). V lost 3 bases to trimming and J lost 0 bases, with 12 bases between them. Germline CDR1 and CDR2: WNHNN and SYGVQD (reference sequence). The CDR3 sequence is 15 residues long. The CDR3 region has the DNA TGCGCCAGCAGTGAACAGGACAGAGACTCCTACGAGCAGTACTTC. It translates to CASSEQDRDSYEQYF.

This clone was seen more than once but under ten times. The chain uses TRBV25-1 and TRBJ1-3; D uncertain. The CDR3 runs 16 residues. CDR1 and CDR2 from the germline V gene are MGHDK and SYGVNS. The ends were cut back, 0 bases at V and 4 bases at J, with 13 bases in the middle. The CDR3 loop reads CASSEYRSGGGNTIYF. DNA for the CDR3: TGTGCCAGCAGTGAATATAGGAGTGGCGGGGGAAACACCATATATTTT.

The table lists this clone with a few counts. V is TRBV7-3 and J is TRBJ2-3; unclear D gene. Germline values: CDR1 SGHTA, CDR2 FQGTGA. The ends were cut back, 0 bases at V and 0 bases at J, with 10 bases in the middle. The CDR3 sequence is 16 residues long. The CDR3 reads CASSLTYRSSTDTQYF. CDR3 DNA: TGTGCCAGCAGCTTAACTTACAGAAGCAGCACAGATACGCAGTATTTT.